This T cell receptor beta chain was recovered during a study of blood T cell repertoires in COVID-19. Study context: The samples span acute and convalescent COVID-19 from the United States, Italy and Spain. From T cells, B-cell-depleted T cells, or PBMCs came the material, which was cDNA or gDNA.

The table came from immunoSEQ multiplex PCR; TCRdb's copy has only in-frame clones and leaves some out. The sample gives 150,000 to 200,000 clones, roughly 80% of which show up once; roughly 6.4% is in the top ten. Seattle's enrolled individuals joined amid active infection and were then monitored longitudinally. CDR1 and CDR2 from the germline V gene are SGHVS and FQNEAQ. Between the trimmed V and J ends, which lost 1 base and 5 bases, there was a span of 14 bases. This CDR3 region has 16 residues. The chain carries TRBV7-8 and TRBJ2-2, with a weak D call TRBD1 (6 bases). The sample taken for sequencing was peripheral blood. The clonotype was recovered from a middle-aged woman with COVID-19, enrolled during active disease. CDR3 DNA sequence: TGTGCCAGCAGCTTAGGAGGGGGAACACTAACCGGGGAGCTGTTTTTT. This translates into CASSLGGGTLTGELFF.